The 11 T cell receptor beta chains given below trace back to one sample, sequenced in a study of cytomegalovirus exposure and HLA in healthy donors. Researchers ran the PCR with 60 Vbeta and 13 Jbeta primers. Only in-frame clones appear in the TCRdb table, and some are missing; sequencing was by immunoSEQ multiplex PCR. The sample holds under 200,000 clones, around 88% seen once. The sample taken for sequencing was PBMCs. The receptors stem from a woman aged 18-29 years in good health and CMV-seronegative.

The chain joins TRBV5-1 to TRBJ2-3, with TRBD2 matching over 9 bases. V dropped 4 bases and J dropped 6; count of bases not matched to a gene: 9. From germline, CDR1 is SGHRS and CDR2 YFSETQ. The CDR3 extends over 15 amino acids. Written as DNA, the CDR3 is TGCGCCAGCAGCCCGTTAGCGGGGGCCTACGATACGCAGTATTTT. Translation gives CASSPLAGAYDTQYF.

Here the CDR3 reads CASSLIAGVAYEQYF. The DNA for the CDR3 is TGTGCCAGCAGTTTGATAGCGGGAGTCGCCTACGAGCAGTACTTC. The gene calls are TRBV27 and TRBJ2-7; 9 bases are shared with TRBD2. With V trimmed by 3 bases and J by 2 bases, 5 bases remained unmatched. CDR3 length: 15 residues. The germline CDR1 and CDR2 sequences are MNHEY and SMNVEV (reference sequence).

CDR3 bases: TGCAGCGTTGAAGCGACGCCCTGGGGGGGTGGCTACACCTTC. Protein product: CSVEATPWGGGYTF. This chain links TRBV29-1 with TRBJ1-2, with a possible D match to TRBD1 (5 bases). Per the germline V gene, CDR1 is SQVTM and CDR2 is ANQGSEA. V was pared by 1 base and J by 7 bases, with 16 bases between. CDR3 length: 14 residues.

The V gene is TRBV30, the J gene TRBJ2-1; D is unclear. Germline values: CDR1 GTSNPN, CDR2 SVGIG (reference sequence). The ends were cut back, 3 bases at V and 4 bases at J, with 4 bases in the middle. The CDR3 runs 11 residues. This chain's CDR3 is CAWRTYNEQFF. The CDR3 nucleotides read TGTGCCTGGAGGACTTACAATGAGCAGTTCTTC. Drawing the rest from reference TRBV30 and TRBJ2-1, the complete variable domain is SQTIHQWPATLVQPVGSPLSLECTVEGTSNPNLYWYRQAAGRGLQLLFYSVGIGQISSEVPQNLSASRPQDRQFILSSKKLLLSDSGFYLCAWRTYNEQFFGPGTRLTVL.

In regard to this clone: At one of its ends the junction is not consistent with the germline gene, which may arise from a read error. This chain connects TRBV7-9 to TRBJ2-3; 9 bases agree with TRBD2. This CDR3 spans 18 amino acids. Germline CDR1 is SEHNR and CDR2 is FQNEAQ (reference sequence). DNA for the CDR3: TGTGCCAGCACCTTAAGCGGGAGGAGATTGGGGGGCACAGATACGCAGTATTTT. Encoded protein: CASTLSGRRLGGTDTQYF.

The CDR3 DNA reads as TGTGCCAGCAGCCTAGAGGGGCAGGCGGTTGGCTACACCTTC. It is translated as CASSLEGQAVGYTF. The V and J genes are TRBV11-1 and TRBJ1-2, with D possibly being TRBD1 (5 bases). Germline-derived CDR1 and CDR2 are SGHAT and FQDESV (reference sequence). Trimming left V 5 bases short and J 7 bases short, with 17 bases between. CDR3 length: 14 residues.

The CDR3 spells CASSSGVGHQPQHF. As DNA, the CDR3 is TGTGCCAGCAGCTCAGGGGTCGGGCATCAGCCCCAGCATTTT. The gene calls are TRBV7-9 and TRBJ1-5, with D perhaps TRBD1 (6 bases). The germline V and J ends were trimmed by 4 bases and 5 bases, with 12 bases remaining between them. Germline-derived CDR1 and CDR2 are SEHNR and FQNEAQ (reference sequence). The CDR3 loop spans 14 amino acids.

This clone has more than one count but fewer than ten. The chain links TRBV30 to TRBJ2-6; no definite D call. The CDR3 loop spans 13 amino acids. Germline CDR1 GTSNPN, CDR2 SVGIG (reference sequence). V was pared by 3 bases and J by 3 bases, with 6 bases between. The CDR3 DNA sequence: TGTGCCTGGAGCAGTCTTGGGGCCAACGTCCTGACTTTC. Translation gives CAWSSLGANVLTF.

A note on this clone: Within the sample, other DNA sequences also encode this same CDR3. The rearrangement uses TRBV4-2 and TRBJ1-3; no reliable D call. Germline V lookup: CDR1 LGHNA, CDR2 YNFKEQ. Trimming cost V 1 base and J 7 bases, with 11 bases left between them. This CDR3 comprises 14 residues. DNA for the CDR3: TGTGCCAGCAGCCAAGTGAGCTCGGGGAACACCATATATTTT. Amino acids: CASSQVSSGNTIYF.

The chain is built from TRBV6-5 and TRBJ2-2; D is possibly TRBD1 (6 bases). Between the trimmed V and J ends, which lost 1 base and 7 bases, there was a span of 10 bases. There are 14 residues in the CDR3. The germline CDR1 and CDR2 sequences are MNHEY and SVGAGI. CDR3 in DNA: TGTGCCAGCAGTTACTACAGGGTTGGCGGGGAGCTGTTTTTT. Translating gives CASSYYRVGGELFF.

The V call is TRBV27, the J call TRBJ1-4; 7 bases are shared with TRBD1. CDR3 length: 14 amino acids. The germline gives CDR1 MNHEY, CDR2 SMNVEV (reference sequence). V was pared by 3 bases and J by 12 bases, with 10 bases of the junction left unmatched. The CDR3 loop reads CASSLLRGRAQLFF. The CDR3 DNA follows: TGTGCCAGCAGTTTGTTGAGGGGGCGAGCTCAACTGTTTTTT.